The present T cell receptor (beta chain) was sequenced within a study of blood T cell repertoires in COVID-19. Overall study: The cDNA or gDNA used as material had been derived from T cells, B-cell-depleted T cells, or PBMCs.

The CDR3 loop spans 16 amino acids. CDR1 and CDR2 from the germline V gene are SGHKS and YYEKEE (reference sequence). Trimming stripped 4 bases from V and 2 bases from J, with 18 bases between. In the authors' workflow: Researchers report that nucleated cell counts were estimated from reference gene primer amplification. Profiling relied on immunoSEQ multiplex PCR, and the TCRdb table lists in-frame clones only, not all of them. V and J calls and clone size are those listed in that table; D and trimming were worked out from the DNA. The sample has some 200,000 clones; roughly 90% are singletons. Two negative PCRs, clearance, or symptom resolution were required of recovered Cohort 3 donors.

The sample was PBMCs or T cells enriched from blood (not recorded which). This sequence was found in a woman aged 30 to 39 who had recovered from COVID-19. The chain carries TRBV5-5 and TRBJ1-2; D is unclear. CDR3 DNA: TGTGCCAGCAGCCCCACCGGGTCACCGGGGAACTATGGCTACACCTTC. It encodes CASSPTGSPGNYGYTF. The whole variable domain, remainder taken from reference TRBV5-5 and TRBJ1-2, is DAGVTQSPTHLIKTRGQQVTLRCSPISGHKSVSWYQQVLGQGPQFIFQYYEKEERGRGNFPDRFSARQFPNYSSELNVNALLLGDSALYLCASSPTGSPGNYGYTFGSGTRLTVV.